These 15 T cell receptor beta chains were all obtained from the same sample, sequenced in a study of blood T cell repertoires in COVID-19. Some clones are missing from TCRdb's copy, which holds only in-frame ones; the method was immunoSEQ multiplex PCR. This table holds about 320,000 clones, 80% to 90% found once. Sequenced: PBMCs or T cells enriched from blood (not recorded which). These receptors all stem from a woman aged 18-29 years who had recovered from COVID-19.

This clone was detected once. V is TRBV30 and J is TRBJ2-1, with TRBD2 matching 11 bases. V shed 2 bases, J shed 5 bases, and the junction held 32 bases outside the gene matches. Germline V gene data show CDR1 as GTSNPN and CDR2 as SVGIG (reference sequence). CDR3 length equals 24 residues. CDR3 sequence reads: CAWSPQAGSGRACRSVWGHNEQFF. The CDR3 nucleotides are TGTGCCTGGAGTCCTCAGGCGGGTAGCGGGAGGGCCTGTAGATCGGTTTGGGGTCACAATGAGCAGTTCTTC.

This clone was counted once. The chain is built from TRBV6-5 and TRBJ2-1; tentatively, D is TRBD2 (5 bases). The V gene's germline CDR1 is MNHEY and CDR2 SVGAGI. V dropped 7 bases and J dropped 7 bases, with 11 bases sitting between them. This CDR3 has 12 amino acids. The CDR3 spells CASTNGKNEQFF. In DNA form, the CDR3 reads TGTGCCAGCACGAACGGGAAGAATGAGCAGTTCTTC.

The chain uses TRBV7-9 and TRBJ2-5, with 7 bases aligning to TRBD1. Germline assignment: CDR1 SEHNR and CDR2 FQNEAQ (reference sequence). This CDR3 has 18 amino acids. With 1 base clipped from V and 2 bases from J, the junction kept 13 bases outside the gene matches. CDR3 sequence reads: CASSLGPGGMEFQETQYF. Here the CDR3 DNA reads TGTGCCAGCAGCTTAGGCCCAGGGGGTATGGAATTTCAAGAGACCCAGTACTTC.

The chain couples TRBV5-4 to TRBJ1-3; D call uncertain. From germline, CDR1 is SGHNT and CDR2 YYREEE (reference sequence). V lost 4 bases, J lost 4 bases, and 9 bases lay in between. The CDR3 is 13 residues long. CDR3 coding DNA: TGTGCCAGCAGCCCGGGAGAGGGAAACACCATATATTTT. Its translation: CASSPGEGNTIYF. Using reference TRBV5-4 and TRBJ1-3 for the parts outside the CDR3, the full variable domain is ETGVTQSPTHLIKTRGQQVTLRCSSQSGHNTVSWYQQALGQGPQFIFQYYREEENGRGNFPPRFSGLQFPNYSSELNVNALELDDSALYLCASSPGEGNTIYFGEGSWLTVV.

The V and J genes are TRBV6-5 and TRBJ1-2; D is possibly TRBD1 (5 bases). Germline V gene sequence: CDR1 MNHEY, CDR2 SVGAGI. Trimming removed 4 bases from V and 5 bases from J, with 14 bases in between. The CDR3 is made up of 14 amino acids. This chain's CDR3 is CASSLGGSGYGYTF. The CDR3, as DNA: TGTGCCAGCAGTTTGGGGGGGTCAGGGTATGGCTACACCTTC.

The V and J genes are TRBV6-2 or TRBV6-3 and TRBJ2-7; D not resolved. CDR1 and CDR2 from the germline V gene are MNHEY and SVGEGT. This CDR3 has 15 amino acids. Trimming shortened V by 2 bases and J by 0 bases, and 11 bases separated the two germline ends. The CDR3 spells CASSYGGSRSYEQYF. The CDR3 DNA reads TGTGCCAGCAGTTACGGCGGCAGCCGCTCCTACGAGCAGTACTTC.

V and J are TRBV12-5 and TRBJ2-3; 7 bases align to TRBD2. The CDR3 extends over 15 amino acids. The trim removed 3 bases at V and 4 bases at J, leaving 7 bases unmatched. CDR1 is LGHNT and CDR2 is FRNRAP in the germline V gene. The CDR3 loop is CASGFGRGMADTQYF. The CDR3 region has the DNA TGTGCTAGTGGTTTTGGGAGGGGAATGGCAGATACGCAGTATTTT.

This chain connects TRBV11-3 to TRBJ2-7; TRBD2 aligns across 11 bases. V lost 0 bases to trimming and J lost 3 bases; unmatched junction nucleotides: 7. Germline CDR1 reads SGHNT; CDR2 reads YENEEA. The CDR3 has 17 amino acids. Here the CDR3 DNA reads TGTGCCAGCAGCTTAGAAGGCCCCGGGACTAGCGGCTACGAGCAGTACTTC. Protein sequence: CASSLEGPGTSGYEQYF.

This sequence joins TRBV18 and TRBJ1-2; D is uncertain. Germline loops: CDR1 KGHSH, CDR2 LQKENI. This CDR3 has 13 residues. The V end was cut by 6 bases, the J end by 0 bases, with 8 bases between. The CDR3 region is CASSQEANYGYTF. The CDR3 DNA follows: TGTGCCAGCTCCCAGGAAGCTAACTATGGCTACACCTTC.

The chain links TRBV5-1 to TRBJ1-2; TRBD1 might be the D (6 bases). CDR1 and CDR2 (germline): SGHRS, YFSETQ. The CDR3 totals 14 residues. Trimming took off 2 bases at V and 4 bases at J, with 12 bases between the two ends. The CDR3 DNA sequence: TGCGCCAGCAGCTTCCAGGGGCCAAGCTATGGCTACACCTTC. Amino acid sequence: CASSFQGPSYGYTF.

This clone was recorded once. This sequence joins TRBV19 and TRBJ1-6; possibly TRBD1 for D (6 bases). This CDR3 is 16 amino acids long. Germline CDR1 LNHDA, CDR2 SQIVND (reference sequence). Between the trimmed V and J ends, which lost 3 bases and 7 bases, there was a span of 16 bases. CDR3 DNA sequence: TGTGCCAGTAGTATTAGGCCTGACAGGACAAATTCACCCCTCCACTTT. It yields the protein CASSIRPDRTNSPLHF.

V and J are TRBV18 and TRBJ2-7, with TRBD1 matching over 7 bases. Germline CDR1 and CDR2: KGHSH and LQKENI. V was pared by 4 bases and J by 6 bases, with 3 bases of the junction left unmatched. This CDR3 has 12 residues. The CDR3 loop is CASSQDRAEQYF. As DNA, the CDR3 is TGTGCCAGCTCACAAGACAGGGCCGAGCAGTACTTC.

V and J are TRBV6-5 and TRBJ2-7, with 7 nucleotides matching TRBD2. Trimming took 4 bases from V and 3 from J; bases not matched to a gene: 6. The CDR3 has 14 amino acids. Germline V gives CDR1 MNHEY, CDR2 SVGAGI. DNA of the CDR3: TGTGCCAGCAGTTGGGGTGAGCGGGGCTACGAGCAGTACTTC. It yields the protein CASSWGERGYEQYF.

The chain employs TRBV7-9 and TRBJ2-5; 7 nucleotides match TRBD2. Trimming cost V 5 bases and J 5 bases; bases outside gene matches: 8. Germline-derived CDR1 and CDR2 are SEHNR and FQNEAQ (reference sequence). The CDR3 length is 14 residues. The CDR3 sequence is CASSPGLERETQYF. CDR3 bases: TGTGCCAGCAGCCCCGGACTAGAACGCGAGACCCAGTACTTC.

Written as DNA, the CDR3 is TGTGCCAGTAGTATAGGCGGTCCCTCCTACGAGCAGTACTTC. It translates to CASSIGGPSYEQYF. The gene calls are TRBV19 and TRBJ2-7; D not resolved. Trimming took off 1 base at V and 0 bases at J, with 7 bases between the two ends. CDR1 and CDR2 (germline): LNHDA, SQIVND (reference sequence). The CDR3 loop spans 14 amino acids. The full variable domain, its missing parts supplied by reference TRBV19 and TRBJ2-7, is DGGITQSPKYLFRKEGQNVTLSCEQNLNHDAMYWYRQDPGQGLRLIYYSQIVNDFQKGDIAEGYSVSREKKESFPLTVTSAQKNPTAFYLCASSIGGPSYEQYFGPGTRLTVT.